Listed below are T cell receptor beta chains from one sample, sequenced in a study of CD8+CD57+ T cells in acquired aplastic anemia. TCRdb re-called the reads with MiXCR, one entry per CDR3 protein. The repertoire has 200,000 or so distinct CDR3 sequences, less than 65% of them found once; the top ten carry around 46%. Sequenced: sorted CD4+, CD8+, or CD8+CD57+ T cells (not recorded which) from PBMCs. The receptors derive from a human donor with severe aplastic anemia or a healthy control (not recorded which). CDR3s include the opening cysteine and the closing phenylalanine or tryptophan. A D gene is named only where the DNA matches it firmly. A row's size may be missing; if present it is once, few, many or a size class.

J,V,size,D,DNA,CDR3
TRBJ2-1,TRBV29-1,once,TRBD1,TGCAGCGTTCGGACAGGAACTAATGAGCAGTTCTTC,CSVRTGTNEQFF
TRBJ1-1,TRBV5-1,many,.,TGCGCCAGCAGCCAAACGGGTGAAGCTTTCTTT,CASSQTGEAFF
TRBJ2-5,TRBV24-1,once,.,TGTGCCACCAGTGACAATACCGGAGAGACCCAGTACTTC,CATSDNTGETQYF
TRBJ1-2,TRBV27,few,.,TGTGCCAGCAGTTCCGTCCCGCAGGACACCTATGGCTACACCTTC,CASSSVPQDTYGYTF
TRBJ2-2,TRBV29-1,.,TRBD2,TGCAGCGTTGACAGCGGGAGGGCCGGGGAGCTGTTTTTT,CSVDSGRAGELFF
TRBJ1-2,TRBV20-1,.,.,TGCAGTGCTAGAGCACAGGGCTATGGCTACACCTTC,CSARAQGYGYTF
TRBJ2-3,TRBV7-8,.,TRBD2,TGTGCCAGCAGCGCCCGACTAGCGGGCACAGATACGCAGTATTTT,CASSARLAGTDTQYF
TRBJ2-1,TRBV20-1,.,.,TGCAGTGCAGGGTACTCGATGGCCTATGAGCAGTTCTTC,CSAGYSMAYEQFF
TRBJ1-1,TRBV27,few,.,TGTGCCAGCACGGGCAGGGGCTTTGGCACTGAAGCTTTCTTT,CASTGRGFGTEAFF
TRBJ2-7,TRBV15,.,.,TGTGCCACCAGCAGAGATCGGGCAACAAGCTACGAGCAGTACTTC,CATSRDRATSYEQYF
TRBJ1-1,TRBV12-3/TRBV12-4,.,.,TGTGCCAGCAGAATTCCTAACACTGAAGCTTTCTTT,CASRIPNTEAFF
TRBJ2-3,TRBV7-9,.,.,TGTGCCAGCAGTTTGGACTTCTCAGATACGCAGTATTTT,CASSLDFSDTQYF
TRBJ2-7,TRBV7-6,few,.,TGTGCCAGCAGCCGGGACATTCCCTACGAGCAGTACTTC,CASSRDIPYEQYF
TRBJ1-6,TRBV10-3,once,TRBD1,TGTGCCATCAGTGAGTCTAGGCAGGGGGCACCTGTAAATTCACCCCTCCACTTT,CAISESRQGAPVNSPLHF
TRBJ1-4,TRBV9,few,.,TGTGCCAGCAGCGTAGGATCTAGCGGGGGGGTAACTAATGAAAAACTGTTTTTT,CASSVGSSGGVTNEKLFF
TRBJ1-3,TRBV19,many,TRBD1,TGTGCCAGTAGTATCATCGGGACAGGGGTTGGAAACACCATATATTTT,CASSIIGTGVGNTIYF
TRBJ2-7,TRBV20-1,once,.,TGCAGTGCTAGAACGTTACCTGGTGGTGAGTACGAGCAGTACTTC,CSARTLPGGEYEQYF
TRBJ2-5,TRBV7-3,.,TRBD1,TGTGCCAGCAGCCTGGGGACAGGGGAACAAGAGACCCAGTACTTC,CASSLGTGEQETQYF
TRBJ2-1,TRBV5-1,.,.,TGCGCCAGCAGCTCCCTAGCTAGAAGCTCCTACAATGAGCAGTTCTTC,CASSSLARSSYNEQFF
TRBJ2-5,TRBV10-3,.,.,TGTGCCATCAGTGACGGGGTGCACCAAGAGACCCAGTACTTC,CAISDGVHQETQYF
TRBJ2-3,TRBV20-1,.,TRBD2,TGCAGTGCTAGCAAGCGGGAGCACACAGATACGCAGTATTTT,CSASKREHTDTQYF
TRBJ2-7,TRBV2,few,TRBD1,TGTGCCAGCAGTGGACGAGGGACAGGGTCCAACGAGCAGTACTTC,CASSGRGTGSNEQYF
TRBJ2-5,TRBV7-9,many,TRBD2,TGTGCCAGCAGCTTTATCCCTAGCGGGGGGGAAGAGACCCAGTACTTC,CASSFIPSGGEETQYF
TRBJ1-2,TRBV7-9,.,.,TGTGCCAGCAGCCCTGTACCCCAGGATCACTATGGCTACACCTTC,CASSPVPQDHYGYTF
TRBJ1-2,TRBV9,.,TRBD1,TGTGCCAGCAGCGTAGACAGGGGAAGAGAGGGCTACACCTTC,CASSVDRGREGYTF
TRBJ1-1,TRBV6-5,.,.,TGTGCCAGCAGTGAAGCGTTCTCGACAGCTTTCTTT,CASSEAFSTAFF
TRBJ2-7,TRBV7-8,many,.,TGTGCCAGCAGCCCAGCGGGACAGAACTACGAGCAGTACTTC,CASSPAGQNYEQYF
TRBJ2-5,TRBV15,.,TRBD1,TGTGCCACCAGCAGAGATGGAGGGGGACAGGGGGAGCAAGAGACCCAGTACTTC,CATSRDGGGQGEQETQYF
TRBJ2-1,TRBV7-2,.,.,TGTGCCAGCAGCTTAGAGCTACTAGTTCAGAACAATGAGCAGTTCTTC,CASSLELLVQNNEQFF
TRBJ1-5,TRBV6-6,.,.,TGTGCCAGCAGCGACCGGCCGCAGTACAATCAGCCCCAGCATTTT,CASSDRPQYNQPQHF
TRBJ2-2,TRBV19,.,.,TGTGCCAGTAGTACTCAGGGTCTATTGAACACCGGGGAGCTGTTTTTT,CASSTQGLLNTGELFF
TRBJ2-3,TRBV24-1,.,.,TGTGCCACCAGGGGTGAGGGAAGCACAGATACGCAGTATTTT,CATRGEGSTDTQYF
TRBJ2-2,TRBV2,.,.,TGTGCCAGCACCCAAGAGGATAGGGGGGTGACCGGGGAGCTGTTTTTT,CASTQEDRGVTGELFF
TRBJ1-6,TRBV6-6,many,.,TGTGCCAGCACTGAGTGGGGTTCACCCCTCCACTTT,CASTEWGSPLHF
TRBJ2-5,TRBV7-2,few,TRBD1,TGTGCCAGCAGATCCGGGACAGGGGTGGGGACCCAGTACTTC,CASRSGTGVGTQYF
TRBJ1-1,TRBV7-8,many,.,TGTGCCAGCAGCCGATCCGGGGCCATGAACACTGAAGCTTTCTTT,CASSRSGAMNTEAFF
TRBJ1-6,TRBV19,.,TRBD1,TGTGCCAGTAGTATTGGGGGACAGGGCTGGTCACCCCTCCACTTT,CASSIGGQGWSPLHF
TRBJ2-1,TRBV19,few,.,TGTGCCAGTACGGCGCAGGGGGGCGATGAGCAGTTCTTC,CASTAQGGDEQFF
TRBJ2-7,TRBV20-1,.,TRBD2,TGCAGTGCTAGATTTGCGGGAGGTCCCTACGAGCAGTACTTC,CSARFAGGPYEQYF
TRBJ2-7,TRBV28,many,.,TGTGCCAGCAGTTTGGTGGGAGACTCCTACGAGCAGTACTTC,CASSLVGDSYEQYF
TRBJ1-2,TRBV12-3/TRBV12-4,.,.,TGTGCCAGCAGTTTAGCGGGGGGCTATGGCTACACCTTC,CASSLAGGYGYTF
TRBJ1-5,TRBV20-1,.,.,TGCAGTGCTAGCGGAGGATTCAATCAGCCCCAGCATTTT,CSASGGFNQPQHF
TRBJ1-1,TRBV7-2,.,TRBD1,TGTGCCAGCAGCTTAGCCAGGGGGCTCTCGAACACTGAAGCTTTCTTT,CASSLARGLSNTEAFF
TRBJ2-5,TRBV10-1,.,.,TGCGCCAGCAGGCCAATAAATCGTCAGGGGCGCGGAGAGACCCAGTACTTC,CASRPINRQGRGETQYF